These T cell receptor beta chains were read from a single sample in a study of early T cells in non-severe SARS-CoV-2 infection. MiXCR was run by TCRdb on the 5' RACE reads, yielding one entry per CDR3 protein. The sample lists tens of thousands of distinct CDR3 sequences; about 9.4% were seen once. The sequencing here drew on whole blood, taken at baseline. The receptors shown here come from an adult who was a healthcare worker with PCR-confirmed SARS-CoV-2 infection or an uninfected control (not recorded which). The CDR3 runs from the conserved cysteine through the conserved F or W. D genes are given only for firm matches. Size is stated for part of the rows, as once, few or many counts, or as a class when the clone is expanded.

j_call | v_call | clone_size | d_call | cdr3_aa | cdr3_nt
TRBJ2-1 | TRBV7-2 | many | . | CASSLDRGTYNEQFF | TGTGCCAGCAGCTTAGACCGGGGAACCTACAATGAGCAGTTCTTC
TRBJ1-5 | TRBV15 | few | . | CATSRDLTPNQPQHF | TGTGCCACCAGCAGAGATCTTACACCCAATCAGCCCCAGCATTTT
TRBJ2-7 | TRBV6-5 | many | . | CASSLKTTHPRTECF | TGTGCCAGCAGCTTAAAGACGACGCACCCACGTACTGAGTGCTTC
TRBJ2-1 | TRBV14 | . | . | CASSQAGVAWQFF | TGTGCCAGCAGCCAAGCGGGGGTCGCATGGCAGTTCTTC
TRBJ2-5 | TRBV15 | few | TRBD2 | CATSRDRAGGETQYF | TGTGCCACCAGCAGAGATCGGGCGGGAGGAGAGACCCAGTACTTC
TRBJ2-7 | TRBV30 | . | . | CAWSPRDEQYF | TGTGCCTGGAGCCCCAGGGACGAGCAGTACTTC
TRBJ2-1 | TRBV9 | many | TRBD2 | CASSAGERESLFF | TGTGCCAGCAGCGCAGGGGAGCGGGAGAGTTTGTTCTTC
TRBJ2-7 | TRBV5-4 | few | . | CASSHLEGGSYEQYF | TGTGCCAGCAGCCATCTTGAGGGGGGGTCCTACGAGCAGTACTTC
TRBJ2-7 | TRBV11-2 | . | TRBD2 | CASSARTSSNEQYF | TGTGCCAGCAGCGCCAGGACTAGCTCTAACGAGCAGTACTTC
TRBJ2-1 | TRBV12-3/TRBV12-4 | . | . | CASRGYNEQFF | TGTGCCAGCAGAGGGTACAATGAGCAGTTCTTC
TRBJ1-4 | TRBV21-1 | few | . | CASSKTSDRATNEKLFF | TGTGCCAGCAGCAAAACATCGGACAGAGCAACTAATGAAAAACTGTTTTTT
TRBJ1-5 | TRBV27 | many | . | CASSFGKFQPQHF | TGTGCCAGCAGTTTTGGCAAATTCCAGCCCCAGCATTTT
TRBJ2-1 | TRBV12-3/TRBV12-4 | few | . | CASGQGGYEQFF | TGTGCCAGCGGACAAGGGGGATATGAGCAGTTCTTC
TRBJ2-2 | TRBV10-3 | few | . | CAMSGTNTGELFF | TGTGCCATGTCCGGGACTAACACCGGGGAGCTGTTTTTT
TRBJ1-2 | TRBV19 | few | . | CASSMGTGHGYTF | TGTGCCAGTAGTATGGGAACAGGGCATGGCTACACCTTC
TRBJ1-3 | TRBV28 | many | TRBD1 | CASRETGDRNTIYF | TGTGCCAGCAGAGAGACAGGGGACCGAAACACCATATATTTT
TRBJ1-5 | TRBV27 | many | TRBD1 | CASRITGGNQPQHF | TGTGCCAGCAGGATTACAGGGGGCAATCAGCCCCAGCATTTT
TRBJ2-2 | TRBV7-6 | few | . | CASSLGAGVGTGELFF | TGTGCCAGCAGCTTGGGGGCGGGAGTCGGGACCGGGGAGCTGTTTTTT
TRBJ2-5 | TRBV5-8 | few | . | CASSFSDWQETQYF | TGTGCCAGCAGCTTCTCGGACTGGCAAGAGACCCAGTACTTC
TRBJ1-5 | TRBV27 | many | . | CASSPRGSNQPQHF | TGTGCCAGCAGTCCGCGGGGGAGCAATCAGCCCCAGCATTTT
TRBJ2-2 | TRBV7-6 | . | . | CASSLTAGANTGELFF | TGTGCCAGCAGCCTCACAGCGGGCGCGAACACCGGGGAGCTGTTTTTT
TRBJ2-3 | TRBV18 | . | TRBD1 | CASSPLPQGPSTDTQYF | TGTGCCAGCTCACCTCTCCCACAGGGGCCCTCCACAGATACGCAGTATTTT
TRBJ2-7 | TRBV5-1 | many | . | CASSVQDAAYEQYF | TGCGCCAGCAGCGTACAGGATGCGGCCTACGAGCAGTACTTC
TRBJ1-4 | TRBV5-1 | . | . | CASRGGSTNEKLFF | TGCGCCAGCAGAGGGGGATCAACTAATGAAAAACTGTTTTTT
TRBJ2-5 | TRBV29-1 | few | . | CSVGYQETQYF | TGCAGCGTTGGATACCAAGAGACCCAGTACTTC
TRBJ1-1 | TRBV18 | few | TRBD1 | CASSPGRGNAEAFF | TGTGCCAGCTCACCCGGCAGGGGGAACGCTGAAGCTTTCTTT
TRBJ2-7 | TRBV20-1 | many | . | CSASTGFSYEQYF | TGCAGTGCTAGTACGGGGTTCTCCTACGAGCAGTACTTC
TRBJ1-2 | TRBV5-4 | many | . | CASSLKAQGYYGYTF | TGTGCCAGCAGCTTGAAAGCCCAGGGGTACTATGGCTACACCTTC
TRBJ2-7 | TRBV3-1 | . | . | CASSQEGEQYF | TGTGCCAGCAGCCAAGAGGGCGAGCAGTACTTC
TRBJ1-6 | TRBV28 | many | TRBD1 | CASSFSDRDNSPLHF | TGTGCCAGCAGTTTCTCGGACAGGGATAATTCACCCCTCCACTTT
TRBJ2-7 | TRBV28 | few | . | CASSLPLGAAYEQYF | TGTGCCAGCAGTTTACCCCTCGGCGCTGCCTACGAGCAGTACTTC
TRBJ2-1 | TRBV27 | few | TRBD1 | CASSLFGTGSYNEQFF | TGTGCCAGCAGTTTATTTGGGACAGGGTCCTACAATGAGCAGTTCTTC
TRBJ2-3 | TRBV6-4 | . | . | CASSDELLDTQYF | TGTGCCAGCAGTGACGAACTCTTAGATACGCAGTATTTT
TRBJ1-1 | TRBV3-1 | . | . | CASSQTGGATEAFF | TGTGCCAGCAGCCAAACCGGAGGGGCCACTGAAGCTTTCTTT
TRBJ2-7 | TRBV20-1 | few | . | CSARGSLRTYEQYF | TGCAGTGCTAGAGGCTCTCTCCGAACCTACGAGCAGTACTTC
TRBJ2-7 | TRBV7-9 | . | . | CASSVSSYEQYF | TGTGCCAGCAGCGTGAGCTCCTACGAGCAGTACTTC
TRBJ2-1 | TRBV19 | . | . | CASRQRGGASREQFF | TGTGCCAGTAGGCAGCGAGGAGGTGCATCCCGTGAGCAGTTCTTC
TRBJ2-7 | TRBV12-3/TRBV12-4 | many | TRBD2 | CASSQTSGSYEQYF | TGTGCCAGCAGCCAGACTAGCGGGAGTTACGAGCAGTACTTC
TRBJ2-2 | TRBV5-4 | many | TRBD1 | CASSAYRGLNTGELFF | TGTGCCAGCAGCGCTTACAGGGGGCTGAACACCGGGGAGCTGTTTTTT
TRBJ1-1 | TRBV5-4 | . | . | CASSFARGQNTEAFF | TGTGCCAGCAGTTTCGCCCGAGGACAGAACACTGAAGCTTTCTTT
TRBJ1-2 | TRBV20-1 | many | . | CSAGGTYGYTF | TGCAGTGCTGGGGGGACCTATGGCTACACCTTC
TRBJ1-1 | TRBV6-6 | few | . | CASSYLYTEAFF | TGTGCCAGCAGTTACCTGTACACTGAAGCTTTCTTT
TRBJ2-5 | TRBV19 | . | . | CASSINGGKETQYF | TGTGCCAGTAGTATAAATGGCGGGAAGGAGACCCAGTACTTC
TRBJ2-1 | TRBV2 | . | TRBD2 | CASSAAAGGHYNEQFF | TGTGCCAGCAGTGCGGCAGCGGGAGGGCATTACAATGAGCAGTTCTTC
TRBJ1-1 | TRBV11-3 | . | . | CASSLDSQNTEAFF | TGTGCCAGCAGCTTAGATAGTCAAAACACTGAAGCTTTCTTT
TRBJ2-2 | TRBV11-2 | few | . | CASREWGELFF | TGTGCCAGCAGGGAATGGGGGGAGCTGTTTTTT
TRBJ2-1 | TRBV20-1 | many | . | CSASWSSYNEQFF | TGCAGTGCTAGCTGGAGCTCCTACAATGAGCAGTTCTTC
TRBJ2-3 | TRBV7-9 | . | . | CASSLVGGTADTQYF | TGTGCCAGCAGCTTAGTGGGCGGGACCGCAGATACGCAGTATTTT
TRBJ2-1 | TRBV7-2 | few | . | CASSSSGTGLYNEQFF | TGTGCCAGCAGCTCGTCCGGGACGGGACTCTACAATGAGCAGTTCTTC
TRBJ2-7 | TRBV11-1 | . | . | CASTWGPAYEQYF | TGTGCCAGCACCTGGGGGCCAGCCTACGAGCAGTACTTC
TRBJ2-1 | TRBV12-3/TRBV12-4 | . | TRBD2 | CASSLNAGGEQFF | TGTGCCAGCAGTTTAAATGCGGGAGGTGAGCAGTTCTTC
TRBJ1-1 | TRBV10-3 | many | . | CAISESGRRGDTEAFF | TGTGCCATCAGTGAGTCGGGACGGCGCGGGGACACTGAAGCTTTCTTT
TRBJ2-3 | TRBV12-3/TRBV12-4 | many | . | CASSPDLTDTQYF | TGTGCCAGCAGTCCTGACTTGACAGATACGCAGTATTTT